The source of this TCR beta chain is a study of cytotoxic CD8 clonotypes in ibrutinib-treated CLL. Broader study findings: Rising at ibrutinib response, clonality subsequently fell back toward baseline at progression. Public clonotypes, an uncommon group, contracted or remained stable on treatment.

Data came from immunoSEQ multiplex PCR; TCRdb stores just in-frame clones and leaves some out. Among about 160,000 clones listed, approximately 80% were seen once. About this clone itself: Its antigen is unknown. Other DNA sequences in this specimen translate into the identical CDR3.

V gave up 7 bases and J gave up 1 base, with 5 bases separating them. The germline V gene has CDR1 SGDLS and CDR2 YYNGEE. This CDR3 is built from 12 residues. The chain carries TRBV9 and TRBJ2-2; no clear D. This specimen consisted of PBMCs, obtained after 24 months of ibrutinib treatment. This TCR derives from a human donor with chronic lymphocytic leukemia. This CDR3 reads CASGRNTGELFF. CDR3 DNA sequence: TGTGCCAGCGGACGGAACACCGGGGAGCTGTTTTTT.